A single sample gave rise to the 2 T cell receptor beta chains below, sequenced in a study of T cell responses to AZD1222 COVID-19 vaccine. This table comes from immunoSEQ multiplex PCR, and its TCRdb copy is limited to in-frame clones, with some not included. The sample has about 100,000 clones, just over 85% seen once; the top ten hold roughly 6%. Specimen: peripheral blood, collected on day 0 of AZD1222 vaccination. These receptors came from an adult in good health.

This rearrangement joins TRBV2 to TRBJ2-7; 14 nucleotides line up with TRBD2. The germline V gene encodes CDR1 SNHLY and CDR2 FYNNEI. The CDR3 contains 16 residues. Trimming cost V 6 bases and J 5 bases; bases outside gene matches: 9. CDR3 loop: CASSGTSGGPGHEQYF. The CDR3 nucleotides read TGTGCCAGCAGCGGGACTAGCGGGGGTCCGGGGCACGAGCAGTACTTC.

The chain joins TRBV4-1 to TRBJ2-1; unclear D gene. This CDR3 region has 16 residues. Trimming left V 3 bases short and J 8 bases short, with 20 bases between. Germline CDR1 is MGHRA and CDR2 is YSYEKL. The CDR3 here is CASSHLDMVHFHEQFF. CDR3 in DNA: TGCGCCAGCAGCCACCTCGACATGGTGCACTTCCATGAGCAGTTCTTC.